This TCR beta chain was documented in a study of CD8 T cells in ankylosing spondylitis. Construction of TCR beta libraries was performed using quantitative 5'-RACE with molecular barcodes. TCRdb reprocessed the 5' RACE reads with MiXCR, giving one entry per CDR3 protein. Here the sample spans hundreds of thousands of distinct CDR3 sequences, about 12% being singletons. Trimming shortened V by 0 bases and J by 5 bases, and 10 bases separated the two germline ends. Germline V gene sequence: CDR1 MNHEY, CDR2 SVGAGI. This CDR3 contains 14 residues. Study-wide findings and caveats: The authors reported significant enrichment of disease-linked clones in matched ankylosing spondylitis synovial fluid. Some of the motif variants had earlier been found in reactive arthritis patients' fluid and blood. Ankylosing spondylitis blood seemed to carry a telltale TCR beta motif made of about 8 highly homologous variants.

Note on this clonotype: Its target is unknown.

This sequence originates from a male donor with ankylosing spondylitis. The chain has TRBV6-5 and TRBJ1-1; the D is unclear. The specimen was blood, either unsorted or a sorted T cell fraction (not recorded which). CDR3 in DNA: TGTGCCAGCAGTTACTCATGGGAGTTGACTGAAGCTTTCTTT. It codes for CASSYSWELTEAFF.